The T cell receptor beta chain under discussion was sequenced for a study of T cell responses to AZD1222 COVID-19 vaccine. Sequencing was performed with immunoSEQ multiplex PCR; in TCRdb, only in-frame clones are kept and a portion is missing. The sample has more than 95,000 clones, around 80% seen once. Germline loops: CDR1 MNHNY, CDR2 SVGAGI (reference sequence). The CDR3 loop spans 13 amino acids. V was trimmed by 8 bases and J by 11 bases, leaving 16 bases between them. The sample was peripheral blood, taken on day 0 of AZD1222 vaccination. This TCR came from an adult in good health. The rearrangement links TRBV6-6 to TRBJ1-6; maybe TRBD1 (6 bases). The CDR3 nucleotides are TGTGCCAGCGGGTCTTTCAAGGGGGCACCCCTCCACTTT. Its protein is CASGSFKGAPLHF.